One sample yielded the 25 T cell receptor beta chains listed below, sequenced in a study of blood T cell repertoires in COVID-19. Profiled with immunoSEQ multiplex PCR; TCRdb holds only in-frame clones, not every one. The data contain around 220,000 clones, 84% of them seen just once; the ten biggest clones take up 7.8%. Sequenced material: peripheral blood. The receptors derive from a woman aged 80 or over with COVID-19, enrolled during active disease.

This sequence joins TRBV5-1 and TRBJ2-5; D is perhaps TRBD2 (6 bases). The CDR3 runs to 15 residues. Trimming cost V 6 bases and J 2 bases, with 17 bases left between them. In germline, CDR1 is SGHRS, CDR2 YFSETQ. CDR3 nucleotide sequence: TGCGCCAGCACCATACCCCTGGCGGGGCAAGAGACCCAGTACTTC. It encodes CASTIPLAGQETQYF.

This sequence joins TRBV28 and TRBJ1-6; TRBD1 matches at 7 bases. Germline CDR1 and CDR2: MDHEN and SYDVKM. V lost 8 bases, J lost 8 bases, and 3 bases stayed unmatched. The CDR3 contains 12 residues. The CDR3 reads CASFQGDSPLHF. CDR3 DNA: TGTGCCAGCTTTCAGGGGGATTCACCCCTCCACTTT. Drawing the rest from reference TRBV28 and TRBJ1-6, the complete variable domain is DVKVTQSSRYLVKRTGEKVFLECVQDMDHENMFWYRQDPGLGLRLIYFSYDVKMKEKGDIPEGYSVSREKKERFSLILESASTNQTSMYLCASFQGDSPLHFGNGTRLTVT.

This clone showed up just once. The gene calls are TRBV10-3 and TRBJ2-2; D remains unclear. The germline V and J ends were trimmed by 5 bases and 2 bases, with 9 bases remaining between them. The CDR3 contains 14 residues. Looked up from germline, CDR1 is ENHRY and CDR2 is SYGVKD. Here the CDR3 DNA reads TGTGCCATCAGTAGTGCGACTAACACCGGGGAGCTGTTTTTT. This sequence encodes CAISSATNTGELFF.

V gene TRBV7-8 combines with J gene TRBJ1-5; possibly TRBD1 for D (5 bases). The ends were cut back, 3 bases at V and 3 bases at J, with 15 bases in the middle. Looked up from germline, CDR1 is SGHVS and CDR2 is FQNEAQ. This CDR3 spans 16 amino acids. The CDR3 loop is CASSLGQDSHNQPQHF. DNA of the CDR3: TGTGCCAGCAGCTTGGGCCAAGACAGCCACAATCAGCCCCAGCATTTT. Full variable domain (remainder filled in from reference TRBV7-8 and TRBJ1-5): GAGVSQSPRYKVAKRGQDVALRCDPISGHVSLFWYQQALGQGPEFLTYFQNEAQLDKSGLPSDRFFAERPEGSVSTLKIQRTQQEDSAVYLCASSLGQDSHNQPQHFGDGTRLSIL.

V usage is TRBV19 and J usage is TRBJ2-1; D gene unclear. The CDR3 has 13 residues. The germline V and J ends were trimmed by 6 bases and 8 bases, with 14 bases remaining between them. Germline CDR1 and CDR2: LNHDA and SQIVND (reference sequence). The CDR3 sequence: CASRARPPDEQFF. DNA for the CDR3: TGTGCCAGTAGGGCCCGCCCCCCAGATGAGCAGTTCTTC.

The chain employs TRBV2 and TRBJ2-2; D is possibly TRBD2 (6 bases). The CDR3 has 14 residues. Trimming took 7 bases from V and 6 from J, leaving 15 bases between them. Per germline, CDR1 SNHLY and CDR2 FYNNEI. In DNA form, the CDR3 reads TGTGCCAGCACCGGGACTCAGGTTCCCGGGGAGCTGTTTTTT. Translated, it gives CASTGTQVPGELFF.

CDR3 sequence (DNA): TGTGCCAGCAGCTCCCCCGGACAGCCCAAGGACGAGCAGTACTTC. As protein: CASSSPGQPKDEQYF. The chain carries TRBV11-1 and TRBJ2-7; D is possibly TRBD1 (6 bases). Germline values: CDR1 SGHAT, CDR2 FQDESV (reference sequence). The CDR3 is made up of 15 amino acids. V was cut by 4 bases and J by 5 bases, with 18 bases left in between.

The chain links TRBV6-4 to TRBJ1-5, with 7 bases identical to TRBD1. Germline trimming cut 6 bases from V and 0 bases from J; bases unmatched to any gene: 11. The CDR3 extends over 17 amino acids. In germline, CDR1 is MRHNA, CDR2 SNTAGT. CDR3 nucleotide sequence: TGTGCCAGCAGGCGGGACAGCATACCTTATAGCAATCAGCCCCAGCATTTT. Translating it yields CASRRDSIPYSNQPQHF.

The chain is built from TRBV28 and TRBJ2-7; TRBD1 might be the D (6 bases). Germline assignment: CDR1 MDHEN and CDR2 SYDVKM. The CDR3 is made up of 12 amino acids. The V end lost 5 bases, the J end lost 3 bases, and 8 bases lay between the germline ends. CDR3 sequence reads: CASSRQVYEQYF. In nucleotides, the CDR3 is TGTGCCAGCAGTCGACAGGTCTACGAGCAGTACTTC.

This clone was picked up one time. This chain links TRBV7-2 with TRBJ1-5, with no clear D. This CDR3 is built from 14 residues. Germline loops: CDR1 SGHTA, CDR2 FQGNSA. Trimming left V 8 bases short and J 6 bases short, with 17 bases between. The CDR3 loop is CASAFSEGGQPQHF. CDR3 DNA: TGTGCCAGCGCCTTTTCTGAGGGAGGTCAGCCCCAGCATTTT.

The J gene is TRBJ2-3, the V gene TRBV7-9; a weak D match, TRBD2 (5 bases). Trimming removed 1 base at V and 5 bases at J, with 7 bases between. The germline CDR1 and CDR2 sequences are SEHNR and FQNEAQ (reference sequence). The CDR3 length is 13 residues. CDR3 loop: CASSLDGGDTQYF. For the CDR3, the DNA is TGTGCCAGCAGCTTAGACGGAGGAGATACGCAGTATTTT.

The V call is TRBV27, the J call TRBJ2-1; D may be TRBD2 (6 bases). The CDR3 has 13 amino acids. CDR1 MNHEY and CDR2 SMNVEV come from the germline V gene (reference sequence). Trimming shortened V by 3 bases and J by 9 bases, and 12 bases separated the two germline ends. This chain's CDR3 is CASSLGSGVEQFF. The CDR3 DNA reads as TGTGCCAGCAGTTTGGGTTCGGGGGTTGAGCAGTTCTTC.

The chain has TRBV18 and TRBJ1-5; D might be TRBD1 (6 bases). Trimming pared 3 bases from V and 0 bases from J, leaving 12 bases between. The CDR3 length is 16 residues. Germline V gene sequence: CDR1 KGHSH, CDR2 LQKENI. The DNA of the CDR3 is TGTGCCAGCTCACCCACAGGGATGGGTAGCAATCAGCCCCAGCATTTT. As protein: CASSPTGMGSNQPQHF.

CDR3 sequence: CASSLRQGGVNYGYTF. The CDR3, as DNA: TGTGCCAGCTCACTGCGACAGGGGGGGGTTAACTATGGCTACACCTTC. The V and J genes are TRBV18 and TRBJ1-2, with TRBD1 matching 9 bases. Germline assignment: CDR1 KGHSH and CDR2 LQKENI. The V gene end was trimmed by 4 bases and the J gene end by 1 base; junction bases not matched to a gene: 7. CDR3 length: 16 amino acids.

The chain recombines TRBV2 with TRBJ1-1; no firm D call. The CDR3 is 12 amino acids. Germline CDR1 reads SNHLY; CDR2 reads FYNNEI. V gave up 2 bases and J gave up 7 bases, with 8 bases separating them. The CDR3 bases are TGTGCCAGCAGTGAATTGAGGAATGAAGCTTTCTTT. Its translation is CASSELRNEAFF.

This clone was found a few times. The rearrangement links TRBV2 to TRBJ1-2; 8 bases map to TRBD1. Per the germline V gene, CDR1 is SNHLY and CDR2 is FYNNEI. The junction had 15 bases not matched to a gene; V was cut back by 7 bases and J by 2 bases. This CDR3 spans 17 amino acids. CDR3 nucleotides: TGTGCCAGCAAGGGGAGAGACCAACAGGGGGGGAACTATGGCTACACCTTC. Translation gives CASKGRDQQGGNYGYTF.

The rearrangement links TRBV6-1 to TRBJ2-1; weak D call: TRBD1 (6 bases). V was shortened by 2 bases and J by 1 base, with 9 bases between the two germline ends. Germline V CDR1 and CDR2: MNHNS, SASEGT. This CDR3 has 15 residues. CDR3 region: CASSESQGSYNEQFF. CDR3 sequence (DNA): TGTGCCAGCAGTGAATCCCAGGGGTCCTACAATGAGCAGTTCTTC.

The rearrangement joins TRBV4-1 to TRBJ1-4; TRBD1 aligns across 12 bases. The CDR3 extends over 15 amino acids. In germline, CDR1 is MGHRA, CDR2 YSYEKL. The V gene end was trimmed by 6 bases and the J gene end by 6 bases; junction bases not matched to a gene: 5. CDR3 nucleotide sequence: TGCGCCAGCAGGGGACAGGGGGCGTTGGATGAAAAACTGTTTTTT. Its translation: CASRGQGALDEKLFF.

This clone was recorded once. Other DNA sequences within the sample encode an identical CDR3. The CDR3 DNA sequence: TGTGCCTCTAGAAGGCCTTCCTCTGGAAACACCATATATTTT. The encoded protein is CASRRPSSGNTIYF. V and J are TRBV6-5 and TRBJ1-3; unclear D gene. The CDR3 runs to 14 residues. Germline-derived CDR1 and CDR2 are MNHEY and SVGAGI. Trimming took off 11 bases at V and 0 bases at J, with 14 bases between the two ends.

The rearrangement joins TRBV28 to TRBJ2-3, with 9 bases matching TRBD2. Germline CDR1 reads MDHEN; CDR2 reads SYDVKM. This CDR3 region has 15 residues. The V and J ends lost 3 bases and 2 bases, in that order; junction bases with no gene match: 3. The CDR3 nucleotides are TGTGCCAGCAGTTTTAGACTAGCGGACACAGATACGCAGTATTTT. This codes for CASSFRLADTDTQYF. The entire variable domain, with the rest obtained from reference TRBV28 and TRBJ2-3, is as follows: DVKVTQSSRYLVKRTGEKVFLECVQDMDHENMFWYRQDPGLGLRLIYFSYDVKMKEKGDIPEGYSVSREKKERFSLILESASTNQTSMYLCASSFRLADTDTQYFGPGTRLTVL.

The chain employs TRBV5-4 and TRBJ2-7, with D possibly matching TRBD2 (8 bases). Germline CDR1 and CDR2: SGHNT and YYREEE (reference sequence). The CDR3 extends over 16 amino acids. Trimming shortened V by 3 bases and J by 6 bases, and 22 bases separated the two germline ends. For the CDR3, the DNA is TGTGCCAGCAGCTCAGGGGGGGTAGCGGGACTTCTCGAGCAGTACTTC. Protein: CASSSGGVAGLLEQYF.

J is TRBJ2-7 and V is TRBV27; 9 nucleotides agree with TRBD1. V trimming: 5 bases; J trimming: 9 bases; junction bases outside the gene matches: 11. The CDR3 runs 14 residues. In germline, CDR1 is MNHEY, CDR2 SMNVEV (reference sequence). CDR3 in DNA: TGTGCCAGCAGTACCGGGACAGGGCCCTCGGGGCAGTACTTC. This translates into CASSTGTGPSGQYF.

The chain has TRBV29-1 and TRBJ2-2, with TRBD2 identical over 7 bases. The germline V gene has CDR1 SQVTM and CDR2 ANQGSEA. The length of the CDR3 is 13 residues. V lost 3 bases, J lost 7 bases, and 5 bases stayed unmatched. CDR3 sequence: CSVDTAGLGELFF. CDR3 bases: TGCAGCGTTGATACAGCGGGGCTCGGGGAGCTGTTTTTT.

The CDR3 is CASSLVGVSSYNEQFF. The CDR3 nucleotides are TGTGCCAGCAGCTTGGTAGGGGTGTCCTCCTACAATGAGCAGTTCTTC. V gene TRBV5-5 combines with J gene TRBJ2-1; D is possibly TRBD1 (5 bases). Trimming shortened V by 0 bases and J by 0 bases, and 10 bases separated the two germline ends. The CDR3 has 16 residues. From germline, CDR1 is SGHKS and CDR2 YYEKEE (reference sequence).

This rearrangement joins TRBV11-2 to TRBJ2-5, with TRBD2 as a possible D gene (6 bases). Looked up from germline, CDR1 is SGHAT and CDR2 is FQNNGV. CDR3 length equals 16 residues. The V end was cut by 1 base, the J end by 1 base, with 13 bases between. The CDR3 DNA sequence: TGTGCCAGCAGCTTAGGGGGCGGGGCCGTCCAAGAGACCCAGTACTTC. It translates to CASSLGGGAVQETQYF. Full variable domain (remainder filled in from reference TRBV11-2 and TRBJ2-5): EAGVAQSPRYKIIEKRQSVAFWCNPISGHATLYWYQQILGQGPKLLIQFQNNGVVDDSQLPKDRFSAERLKGVDSTLKIQPAKLEDSAVYLCASSLGGGAVQETQYFGPGTRLLVL.